The 24 T cell receptor beta chains listed next were all sequenced from one sample in a study of CD8+CD57+ T cells in acquired aplastic anemia. Those patients picked for sequencing had displayed CD8+CD57+ cell expansion on flow cytometry. CDR3 and TCR beta VDJ profiling relied on genomic DNA as the template. A single record per CDR3 protein comes from TCRdb applying MiXCR to the reads. The sample includes approximately 300,000 distinct CDR3 sequences, 45% to 65% of them seen just once. The sequenced sample was sorted CD4+, CD8+, or CD8+CD57+ T cells (not recorded which) from PBMCs. The receptors derive from a human donor with aplastic anemia.

This rearrangement joins TRBV20-1 to TRBJ1-5; 7 bases are shared with TRBD1. This CDR3 is built from 14 residues. Germline values: CDR1 DFQATT, CDR2 SNEGSKA (reference sequence). With V trimmed by 3 bases and J by 6 bases, 8 bases remained unmatched. The CDR3 sequence is CSARTHRGGQPQHF. The DNA of the CDR3 is TGCAGTGCTAGGACCCACAGGGGCGGTCAGCCCCAGCATTTT.

This CDR3 reads CASSPSRNPSTDTQYF. The CDR3 coding sequence is TGTGCCAGCAGCCCATCGCGGAACCCTTCCACAGATACGCAGTATTTT. V is TRBV7-9 and J is TRBJ2-3; D not resolved. Looked up from germline, CDR1 is SEHNR and CDR2 is FQNEAQ (reference sequence). The V end lost 5 bases, the J end lost 2 bases, and 17 bases lay between the germline ends. The CDR3 has 16 residues.

This clonotype was recorded many times. The chain links TRBV6-6 to TRBJ2-1, with 9 bases fitting TRBD2. CDR3 length: 15 amino acids. Looked up from germline, CDR1 is MNHNY and CDR2 is SVGAGI (reference sequence). With V trimmed by 7 bases and J by 9 bases, 13 bases remained unmatched. Here the CDR3 DNA reads TGTGCCAGCACGGCGGCGGGAGGGCCCGCTGGTGAGCAGTTCTTC. Protein: CASTAAGGPAGEQFF.

The chain employs TRBV7-2 and TRBJ2-5; 8 bases are shared with TRBD2. The CDR3 runs to 11 residues. Germline values: CDR1 SGHTA, CDR2 FQGNSA. Trimming removed 3 bases from V and 12 bases from J; junction bases left unmatched: 3. DNA of the CDR3: TGTGCCAGCAGCTTTGGGACTAGGAAGTACTTC. This gives the protein CASSFGTRKYF.

Here the CDR3 reads CASRDYGELFF. The CDR3 DNA reads as TGTGCCAGCAGGGATTACGGGGAGCTGTTTTTT. This rearrangement joins TRBV6-5 to TRBJ2-2; no clear D gene. V was cut by 6 bases and J by 7 bases, with 6 bases left in between. CDR3 length: 11 residues. Germline lookup yields CDR1 MNHEY and CDR2 SVGAGI.

Many counts were recorded for this clonotype. The CDR3 reads CASSRTGHGNSGANVLTF. The CDR3, as DNA: TGTGCCAGCAGCCGTACGGGACATGGAAACTCTGGGGCCAACGTCCTGACTTTC. The V call is TRBV3-1, the J call TRBJ2-6; the D gene is possibly TRBD1 (6 bases). This CDR3 has 18 residues. Trimming took 4 bases from V and 0 from J, leaving 16 bases between them. Germline CDR1 and CDR2: LGHDT and YNNKEL (reference sequence).

This clonotype has more than one count but fewer than ten. The chain is built from TRBV6-5 and TRBJ2-1, with 11 bases lining up with TRBD2. The CDR3 has 15 amino acids. Looked up from germline, CDR1 is MNHEY and CDR2 is SVGAGI. After removal of 6 bases from V and 7 bases from J, the junction contained 8 bases not matched to a gene. CDR3 in DNA: TGTGCCAGCAGGGATGCTAGCGGGAGGTGGAATGAGCAGTTCTTC. Amino acid sequence: CASRDASGRWNEQFF.

The table lists this clonotype with many counts. The chain's CDR3 is CASSLDSGLARPSTDTQYF. CDR3 bases: TGTGCCAGCAGCTTGGATTCAGGACTAGCGCGTCCTAGCACAGATACGCAGTATTTT. The chain combines TRBV5-4 with TRBJ2-3, with 9 bases that match TRBD2. CDR1 SGHNT and CDR2 YYREEE come from the germline V gene (reference sequence). This CDR3 spans 19 amino acids. V shed 0 bases and J 0 bases; nucleotides not matched to a gene: 11.

This clonotype was observed many times. The chain carries TRBV9 and TRBJ1-4; D gene uncertain. The ends were cut back, 4 bases at V and 6 bases at J, with 13 bases in the middle. Germline CDR1 and CDR2: SGDLS and YYNGEE. This CDR3 has 14 residues. Here the CDR3 DNA reads TGTGCCAGCAGCCCCGGGCCTTCGTATGAAAAACTGTTTTTT. Protein product: CASSPGPSYEKLFF.

The V call is TRBV9, the J call TRBJ2-1; D might be TRBD2 (5 bases). The germline gives CDR1 SGDLS, CDR2 YYNGEE. The CDR3 length is 15 residues. Trimming removed 0 bases from V and 6 bases from J, with 13 bases in between. Here the CDR3 DNA reads TGTGCCAGCAGCGTAGGCCCCACGAGCGGCAATGAGCAGTTCTTC. This encodes CASSVGPTSGNEQFF.

Note on this clonotype: A read error may account for a junction end that differs from germline. The chain carries TRBV25-1 and TRBJ2-1; TRBD2 matches at 9 bases. This CDR3 region has 17 residues. CDR1 and CDR2 from the germline V gene are MGHDK and SYGVNS. CDR3 in DNA: TGTGCCAGCAGGGTGTGCTCTAGCGGGAAAGCCCACAATGAGCGGTTCTTC. This translates into CASRVCSSGKAHNERFF.

The J gene is TRBJ2-1, the V gene TRBV7-2, with 7 bases identical to TRBD1. Germline-derived CDR1 and CDR2 are SGHTA and FQGNSA. With 3 bases clipped from V and 5 bases from J, the junction kept 7 bases outside the gene matches. This CDR3 has 15 residues. The CDR3 DNA is TGTGCCAGCAGCTTGTCTCGCCAGGGGGACAATGAGCAGTTCTTC. Protein: CASSLSRQGDNEQFF. The whole variable domain, remainder taken from reference TRBV7-2 and TRBJ2-1, is GAGVSQSPSNKVTEKGKDVELRCDPISGHTALYWYRQSLGQGLEFLIYFQGNSAPDKSGLPSDRFSAERTGGSVSTLTIQRTQQEDSAVYLCASSLSRQGDNEQFFGPGTRLTVL.

The rearrangement uses TRBV2 and TRBJ1-5; 7 nucleotides match TRBD1. Losses at the gene ends were 6 bases for V and 9 bases for J; bases not matched to a gene: 8. Germline CDR1 reads SNHLY; CDR2 reads FYNNEI. The CDR3 totals 13 residues. Written as DNA, the CDR3 is TGTGCCAGCAGCCAGGGGGGTGCTTTGCCCCAGCATTTT. Amino acid sequence: CASSQGGALPQHF.

The V gene is TRBV20-1, the J gene TRBJ2-2; D call uncertain. The CDR3 is made up of 13 amino acids. The V and J ends lost 4 bases and 1 base respectively, with 7 bases between them. Germline V gene sequence: CDR1 DFQATT, CDR2 SNEGSKA (reference sequence). The DNA for the CDR3 is TGCAGTGCTAACGACGGGAACACCGGGGAGCTGTTTTTT. Amino acids: CSANDGNTGELFF.

The chain uses TRBV12-3 or TRBV12-4 and TRBJ2-5; 11 bases match TRBD1. V was clipped by 5 bases and J by 4 bases; unmatched bases: 6. The CDR3 extends over 15 amino acids. CDR3 sequence (DNA): TGTGCCAGCAGTCCTCCGGGACAGGGGGGAGAGACCCAGTACTTC. Its translation: CASSPPGQGGETQYF.

On this clonotype: This could be a read error, since a much larger clone is one nucleotide away. The chain recombines TRBV6-5 with TRBJ2-6; no definite D call. Per the germline V gene, CDR1 is MNHEY and CDR2 is SVGAGI. This CDR3 has 17 amino acids. CDR3 amino acids: CASSYLDGNSGTNVLTF. In DNA, the CDR3 is TGTGCCAGCAGTTACTTGGATGGGAATTCTGGGACCAACGTCCTGACTTTC.

This clonotype was counted a few times. J is TRBJ1-2 and V is TRBV10-3; 8 positions agree with TRBD1. V dropped 10 bases and J dropped 12; count of bases not matched to a gene: 16. There are 13 residues in the CDR3. Germline CDR1 is ENHRY and CDR2 is SYGVKD. The CDR3: CATKQGEGNGHTF. For the CDR3, the DNA is TGTGCCACCAAACAGGGGGAAGGGAATGGTCACACCTTC.

CDR3 amino acids: CASSLLAGGPNTQYF. The CDR3 DNA is TGTGCCAGCAGCTTATTAGCGGGGGGGCCAAATACGCAGTATTTT. The rearrangement joins TRBV7-6 to TRBJ2-3, with 11 nucleotides matching TRBD2. The CDR3 extends over 15 amino acids. V was clipped by 2 bases and J by 7 bases; unmatched bases: 5. Looked up from germline, CDR1 is SGHVS and CDR2 is FNYEAQ.

The genes are TRBV24-1 and TRBJ2-2, with D perhaps assigned TRBD1 or TRBD2 (5 bases each). Trimming pared 6 bases from V and 4 bases from J, leaving 11 bases between. The CDR3 runs to 14 residues. Germline-derived CDR1 and CDR2 are KGHDR and SFDVKD. The CDR3 region is CATSRTGTTGELFF. CDR3 sequence (DNA): TGTGCCACCAGTAGGACCGGGACCACCGGGGAGCTGTTTTTT.

Turning to this clonotype: A much larger clone is a single base away; this may be a read error. The chain joins TRBV7-8 to TRBJ1-1; D is uncertain. Germline CDR1 is SGHVS and CDR2 is FQNEAQ. The CDR3 spans 12 residues. V was clipped by 6 bases and J by 1 base, with 6 bases between them. The CDR3 DNA is TGTGCCAGCAGATCAGGGAACACTGAAGCTTTCTTT. Translation gives CASRSGNTEAFF.

There are many counts of this clonotype. The rearrangement uses TRBV7-9 and TRBJ1-4, with D unresolved. The CDR3 is 15 residues long. Germline assignment: CDR1 SEHNR and CDR2 FQNEAQ (reference sequence). V was shortened by 1 base and J by 8 bases, with 14 bases between the two germline ends. DNA of the CDR3: TGTGCCAGCAGCTTAGGGGAGTCATTCGGCGAAAAACTGTTTTTT. Its protein product is CASSLGESFGEKLFF. The variable domain in full, with the rest retrieved from reference TRBV7-9 and TRBJ1-4, is DTGVSQNPRHKITKRGQNVTFRCDPISEHNRLYWYRQTLGQGPEFLTYFQNEAQLEKSRLLSDRFSAERPKGSFSTLEIQRTEQGDSAMYLCASSLGESFGEKLFFGSGTQLSVL.

The chain links TRBV7-9 to TRBJ2-5; TRBD1 aligns across 8 bases. This CDR3 is built from 15 residues. CDR1 is SEHNR and CDR2 is FQNEAQ in the germline V gene (reference sequence). V shed 4 bases, J shed 4 bases, and the junction held 8 bases outside the gene matches. CDR3 sequence (DNA): TGTGCCAGCAGCTCGGGGCAGGGGGCCACAGAGACCCAGTACTTC. Translating it yields CASSSGQGATETQYF.

The genes are TRBV7-8 and TRBJ2-3; D unresolved. Germline CDR1 is SGHVS and CDR2 is FQNEAQ. V gave up 11 bases and J gave up 8 bases, with 14 bases separating them. There are 11 residues in the CDR3. Here the CDR3 DNA reads TGTGCCGGCCACCGGTTGGGTACGCAGTATTTT. Translation gives CAGHRLGTQYF.

V usage is TRBV14 and J usage is TRBJ2-3; TRBD2 is a possible D gene (6 bases). V was pared by 1 base and J by 9 bases, with 8 bases between. Per the germline V gene, CDR1 is SGHDN and CDR2 is FVKESK. This CDR3 has 12 amino acids. The CDR3 protein is CASSQGLGTQYF. The CDR3 DNA reads TGTGCCAGCAGCCAAGGACTAGGGACGCAGTATTTT.